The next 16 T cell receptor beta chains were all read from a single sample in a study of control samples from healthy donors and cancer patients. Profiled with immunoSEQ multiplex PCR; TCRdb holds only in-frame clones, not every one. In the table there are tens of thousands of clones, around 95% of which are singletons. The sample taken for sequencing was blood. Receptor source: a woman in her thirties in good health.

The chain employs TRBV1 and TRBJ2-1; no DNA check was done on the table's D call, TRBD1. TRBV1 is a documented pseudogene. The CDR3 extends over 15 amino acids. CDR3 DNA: TGCACCAGCAGCCAAGCGGGACAAGGCTACAATGAGCAGTTCTTC. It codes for CTSSQAGQGYNEQFF.

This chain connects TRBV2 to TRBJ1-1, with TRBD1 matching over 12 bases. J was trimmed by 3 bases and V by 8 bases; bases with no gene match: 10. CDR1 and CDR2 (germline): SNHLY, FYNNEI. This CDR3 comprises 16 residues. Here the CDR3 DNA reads TGTGCCAGCGGTGGGACAGGGGGCGCGTCGGACACTGAAGCTTTCTTT. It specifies CASGGTGGASDTEAFF.

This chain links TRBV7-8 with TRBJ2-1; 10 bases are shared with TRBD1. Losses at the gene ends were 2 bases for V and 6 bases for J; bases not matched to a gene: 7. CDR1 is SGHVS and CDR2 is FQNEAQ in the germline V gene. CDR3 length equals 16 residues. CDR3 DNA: TGTGCCAGCAGCTTAATCGGACAGGGGGGCGGCAATGAGCAGTTCTTC. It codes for CASSLIGQGGGNEQFF.

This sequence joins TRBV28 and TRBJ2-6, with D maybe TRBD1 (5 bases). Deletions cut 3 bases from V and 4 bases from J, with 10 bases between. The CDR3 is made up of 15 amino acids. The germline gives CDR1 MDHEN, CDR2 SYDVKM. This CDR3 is CASSFSGIGANVLTF. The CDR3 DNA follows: TGTGCCAGCAGTTTTTCAGGGATCGGGGCCAACGTCCTGACTTTC.

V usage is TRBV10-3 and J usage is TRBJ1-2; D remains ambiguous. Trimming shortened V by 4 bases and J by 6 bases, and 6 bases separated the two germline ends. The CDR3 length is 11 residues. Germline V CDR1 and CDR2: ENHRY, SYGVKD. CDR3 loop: CAISVGDGYTF. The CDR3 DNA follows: TGTGCCATCAGTGTGGGAGATGGCTACACCTTC.

Here the CDR3 DNA reads TGTGCCACCAGCAGAGCTTATGGGACAGGGAACACTGAAGCTTTCTTT. The encoded protein is CATSRAYGTGNTEAFF. The genes are TRBV15 and TRBJ1-1, with 8 nucleotides matching TRBD1. Germline-derived CDR1 and CDR2 are LNHNV and YYDKDF (reference sequence). CDR3 length equals 16 residues. Unmatched junction bases numbered 5, after V lost 1 base and J lost 1 base.

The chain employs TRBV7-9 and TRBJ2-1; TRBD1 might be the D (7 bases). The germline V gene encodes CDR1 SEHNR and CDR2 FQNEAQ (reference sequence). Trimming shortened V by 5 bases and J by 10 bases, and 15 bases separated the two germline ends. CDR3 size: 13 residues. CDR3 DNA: TGTGCCAGCAGCACCGGCAGGGGGGACGAGCAGTTCTTC. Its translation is CASSTGRGDEQFF.

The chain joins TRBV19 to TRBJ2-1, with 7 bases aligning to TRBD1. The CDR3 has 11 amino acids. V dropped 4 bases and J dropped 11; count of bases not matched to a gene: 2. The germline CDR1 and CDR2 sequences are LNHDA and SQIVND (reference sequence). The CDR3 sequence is CASSTQGKQFF. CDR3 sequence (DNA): TGTGCCAGTAGTACACAGGGGAAGCAGTTCTTC.

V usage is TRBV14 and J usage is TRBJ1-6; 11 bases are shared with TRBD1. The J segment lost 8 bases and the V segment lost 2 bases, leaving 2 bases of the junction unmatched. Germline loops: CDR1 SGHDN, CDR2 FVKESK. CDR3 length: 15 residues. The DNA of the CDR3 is TGTGCCAGCAGCCAAAGGACAGGGGGCTATTCACCCCTCCACTTT. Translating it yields CASSQRTGGYSPLHF.

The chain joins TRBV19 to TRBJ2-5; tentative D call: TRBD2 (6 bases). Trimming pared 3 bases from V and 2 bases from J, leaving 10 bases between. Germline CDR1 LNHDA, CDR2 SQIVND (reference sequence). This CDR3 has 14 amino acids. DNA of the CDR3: TGTGCCAGTAGTATCCGGGACTCGCAAGAGACCCAGTACTTC. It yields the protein CASSIRDSQETQYF.

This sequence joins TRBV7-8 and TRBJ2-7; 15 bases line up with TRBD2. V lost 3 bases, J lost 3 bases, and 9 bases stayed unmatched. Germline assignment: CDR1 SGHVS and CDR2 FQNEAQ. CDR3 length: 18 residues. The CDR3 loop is CASSLTSGTSGGFYEQYF. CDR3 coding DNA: TGTGCCAGCAGCTTGACATCCGGGACTAGCGGGGGGTTCTACGAGCAGTACTTC.

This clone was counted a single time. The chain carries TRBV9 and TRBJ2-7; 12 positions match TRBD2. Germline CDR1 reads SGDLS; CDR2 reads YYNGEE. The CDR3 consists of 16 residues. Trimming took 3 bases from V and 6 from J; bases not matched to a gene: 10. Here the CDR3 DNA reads TGTGCCAGCAGCGCACTAGCGGGAGGAGGTCTAGGCGAGCAGTACTTC. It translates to CASSALAGGGLGEQYF. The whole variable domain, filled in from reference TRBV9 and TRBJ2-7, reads DSGVTQTPKHLITATGQRVTLRCSPRSGDLSVYWYQQSLDQGLQFLIQYYNGEERAKGNILERFSAQQFPDLHSELNLSSLELGDSALYFCASSALAGGGLGEQYFGPGTRLTVT.

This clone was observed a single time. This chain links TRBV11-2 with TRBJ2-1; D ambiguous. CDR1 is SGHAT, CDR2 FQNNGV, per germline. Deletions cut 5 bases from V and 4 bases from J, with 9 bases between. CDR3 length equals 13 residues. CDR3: CASSAEMYNEQFF. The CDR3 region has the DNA TGTGCCAGCAGCGCAGAAATGTACAATGAGCAGTTCTTC.

CDR3 region: CASMQGPASPLHF. The CDR3, as DNA: TGTGCCAGTATGCAGGGTCCGGCTTCACCCCTCCACTTT. The rearrangement uses TRBV19 and TRBJ1-6; a possible D gene is TRBD1 (5 bases). Germline loops: CDR1 LNHDA, CDR2 SQIVND (reference sequence). There are 13 residues in the CDR3. The germline V and J ends were trimmed by 7 bases and 9 bases, with 13 bases remaining between them.

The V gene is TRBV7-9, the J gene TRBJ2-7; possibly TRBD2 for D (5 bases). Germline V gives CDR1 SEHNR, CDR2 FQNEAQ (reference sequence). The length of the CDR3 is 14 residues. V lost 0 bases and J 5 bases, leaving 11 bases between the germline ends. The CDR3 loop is CASSLALAGNEQYF. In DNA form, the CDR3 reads TGTGCCAGCAGCTTAGCTCTAGCCGGAAACGAGCAGTACTTC.

CDR3 region: CASSFFYGEVNTEAFF. As DNA, the CDR3 is TGTGCCAGCAGCTTTTTTTATGGGGAGGTGAACACTGAAGCTTTCTTT. This chain uses TRBV7-9 with TRBJ1-1; D gene unclear. The germline V gene has CDR1 SEHNR and CDR2 FQNEAQ (reference sequence). The CDR3 spans 16 residues. The V and J ends lost 3 bases and 0 bases respectively, with 14 bases between them.